Each of the 9 T cell receptor beta chains below was sequenced from the same sample in a study of blood T cell repertoires in COVID-19. Data came from immunoSEQ multiplex PCR; TCRdb stores just in-frame clones and leaves some out. The sample consists of more than 95,000 clones, roughly 69% of them appearing once. Material: peripheral blood. These receptor sequences come from a woman aged 70-85 years with acute or convalescent COVID-19.

This chain joins TRBV9 and TRBJ2-5; 9 nucleotides match TRBD2. The CDR3 is 15 amino acids. Germline trimming cut 3 bases from V and 4 bases from J; bases unmatched to any gene: 7. The germline V gene has CDR1 SGDLS and CDR2 YYNGEE. CDR3 bases: TGTGCCAGCAGCGCTGAGGCGGGAGGGAGAGAGACCCAGTACTTC. Protein sequence: CASSAEAGGRETQYF.

In its sample, this clone was seen a few times. The chain links TRBV5-5 to TRBJ1-4; D is unresolved. Germline assignment: CDR1 SGHKS and CDR2 YYEKEE (reference sequence). The germline V and J ends were trimmed by 2 bases and 7 bases, with 9 bases remaining between them. The CDR3 is 13 amino acids. The CDR3 region has the DNA TGTGCCAGCAGCTTAGAACAGAGTGAAAAACTGTTTTTT. It is translated as CASSLEQSEKLFF. Looking up the rest from reference TRBV5-5 and TRBJ1-4 gives the full variable domain: DAGVTQSPTHLIKTRGQQVTLRCSPISGHKSVSWYQQVLGQGPQFIFQYYEKEERGRGNFPDRFSARQFPNYSSELNVNALLLGDSALYLCASSLEQSEKLFFGSGTQLSVL.

V and J are TRBV7-9 and TRBJ2-1, with a tentative D call TRBD1 (5 bases). Looked up from germline, CDR1 is SEHNR and CDR2 is FQNEAQ (reference sequence). The V and J ends lost 2 bases and 0 bases respectively, with 8 bases between them. There are 15 residues in the CDR3. CDR3 loop: CASSLQGSSYNEQFF. The CDR3 DNA reads as TGTGCCAGCAGCTTACAGGGTAGCTCCTACAATGAGCAGTTCTTC.

This clone appeared a few times. The chain links TRBV7-6 to TRBJ2-3; 7 positions match TRBD1. The CDR3 loop spans 16 amino acids. Per germline, CDR1 SGHVS and CDR2 FNYEAQ. V shed 1 base, J shed 2 bases, and the junction held 6 bases outside the gene matches. In DNA form, the CDR3 reads TGTGCCAGCAGCTTAGGTTCGACAGGGTCCACAGATACGCAGTATTTT. This translates into CASSLGSTGSTDTQYF.

The V and J genes are TRBV10-2 and TRBJ2-7; 9 bases fit TRBD1. CDR1 and CDR2 from the germline V gene are WSHSY and SAAADI. The ends lost 7 bases at V and 6 bases at J; junction bases unmatched: 13. The CDR3 loop spans 15 amino acids. The DNA for the CDR3 is TGCGCCAGCATCAACCCCGGGACAGGGAACGCCGAGCAGTACTTC. Encoded protein: CASINPGTGNAEQYF.

This clone was seen a handful of times. The genes are TRBV7-9 and TRBJ1-2; TRBD1 agrees at 11 bases. CDR1 and CDR2 (germline): SEHNR, FQNEAQ (reference sequence). With 5 bases clipped from V and 1 base from J, the junction kept 3 bases outside the gene matches. The CDR3 is 15 amino acids. CDR3 nucleotides: TGTGCCAGCAGCGCGGGACAGGGGGTTAACTATGGCTACACCTTC. This codes for CASSAGQGVNYGYTF.

The chain uses TRBV7-2 and TRBJ2-2; 9 bases align to TRBD2. Losses at the gene ends were 1 base for V and 1 base for J; bases not matched to a gene: 1. The CDR3 runs 16 residues. Germline loops: CDR1 SGHTA, CDR2 FQGNSA. DNA of the CDR3: TGTGCCAGCAGCTTAGGTAGCGGGGGGAACACCGGGGAGCTGTTTTTT. Translated, it gives CASSLGSGGNTGELFF.

The chain joins TRBV15 to TRBJ2-4; D is uncertain. Germline V gene lookup returns CDR1 LNHNV and CDR2 YYDKDF (reference sequence). The CDR3 loop spans 18 amino acids. The V end lost 0 bases, the J end lost 0 bases, and 15 bases lay between the germline ends. The CDR3 DNA reads as TGTGCCACCAGCAGAGATGTGGCCCGAAGTCTAGCCAAAAACATTCAGTACTTC. Its protein is CATSRDVARSLAKNIQYF.

V usage is TRBV27 and J usage is TRBJ1-1; the D gene is possibly TRBD1 (5 bases). The CDR3 has 14 amino acids. V was cut by 7 bases and J by 0 bases, with 12 bases left in between. The germline gives CDR1 MNHEY, CDR2 SMNVEV (reference sequence). The CDR3 is CASMAGPLNTEAFF. The CDR3 DNA reads as TGTGCCAGCATGGCAGGGCCTCTGAACACTGAAGCTTTCTTT.